This TCR beta chain emerged from a study of CD8 T cells in ankylosing spondylitis. The CDR3 has 13 residues. The V end was cut by 5 bases, the J end by 7 bases, with 9 bases between. Germline V gives CDR1 MNHNS, CDR2 SASEGT. This clonotype was picked up a small number of times. Quantitative 5'-RACE with molecular barcodes generated TCR beta libraries. TCRdb re-called the 5' RACE reads through MiXCR, storing one row per CDR3 protein. The sample has 270,000 or so distinct CDR3 sequences, under 20% seen once. This sequence joins TRBV6-1 and TRBJ1-6, with D perhaps TRBD1 (5 bases). The source of this sequence is a male donor with ankylosing spondylitis or in good health (not recorded which). Sequencing was carried out using blood, either unsorted or a sorted T cell fraction (not recorded which). The CDR3 DNA follows: TGTGCCAGCAGTCCCAGACAGAATTCACCCCTCCACTTT. Residues: CASSPRQNSPLHF.